The 27 T cell receptor beta chains listed next were all sequenced from one sample in a study of T-cell reconstitution after alpha-beta-depleted transplantation in children. The library targeted TCRbeta and was prepared with unique molecular identifiers. TCRdb passed the PCR reads through MiXCR, listing each CDR3 protein once. The sample consists of 150,000 to 200,000 distinct CDR3 sequences, about 6.4% of them appearing once. The source material was PBMCs from the stem cell graft donor, sampled from the stem cell graft. The receptors stem from a human donor who donated a stem cell graft to a child with Wiskott-Aldrich syndrome.

This clonotype was seen a few times. The chain combines TRBV7-9 with TRBJ2-1; a possible D gene is TRBD2 (5 bases). The CDR3 is 13 residues long. V was clipped by 5 bases and J by 3 bases, with 8 bases between them. Germline loops: CDR1 SEHNR, CDR2 FQNEAQ (reference sequence). CDR3 coding DNA: TGTGCCAGCAGCACCCGGGACTACAATGAGCAGTTCTTC. Translation gives CASSTRDYNEQFF. Drawing the rest from reference TRBV7-9 and TRBJ2-1, the complete variable domain is DTGVSQNPRHKITKRGQNVTFRCDPISEHNRLYWYRQTLGQGPEFLTYFQNEAQLEKSRLLSDRFSAERPKGSFSTLEIQRTEQGDSAMYLCASSTRDYNEQFFGPGTRLTVL.

This clonotype has at least ten counts. V is TRBV11-3 and J is TRBJ1-1; D remains unclear. CDR3 length: 13 residues. Trimming removed 5 bases from V and 2 bases from J, with 9 bases in between. Germline V gene sequence: CDR1 SGHNT, CDR2 YENEEA. CDR3 DNA: TGTGCCAGCAGCCGAGACCCTAACACTGAAGCTTTCTTT. It is translated as CASSRDPNTEAFF.

This clonotype was recorded at least ten times. The chain links TRBV5-1 to TRBJ1-5; D might be TRBD1 (6 bases). V lost 1 base to trimming and J lost 3 bases, with 11 bases between them. The CDR3 is 15 residues long. Germline V lookup: CDR1 SGHRS, CDR2 YFSETQ. The CDR3 reads CASSLTGLNNQPQHF. CDR3 DNA sequence: TGCGCCAGCAGCTTGACAGGGCTTAACAATCAGCCCCAGCATTTT.

There are many counts of this clonotype. V gene TRBV12-3 or TRBV12-4 combines with J gene TRBJ2-1; D is unclear. Trimming took 3 bases from V and 0 from J, leaving 15 bases between them. The CDR3 consists of 17 residues. This CDR3 is CASSLFPPVSSYNEQFF. The CDR3 DNA sequence: TGTGCCAGCAGTTTGTTTCCTCCGGTGAGCTCCTACAATGAGCAGTTCTTC.

This clonotype was counted ten times or more. The chain employs TRBV5-1 and TRBJ2-5; D perhaps matches TRBD1 (6 bases). The V gene lost 0 bases and the J gene lost 4 bases, with 13 bases spanning the gap. This CDR3 is 15 amino acids long. Germline assignment: CDR1 SGHRS and CDR2 YFSETQ. CDR3 in DNA: TGCGCCAGCAGCTTGGGAGTGACAGGAGGAGAGACCCAGTACTTC. Protein sequence: CASSLGVTGGETQYF.

This clonotype was found many times. The chain recombines TRBV7-9 with TRBJ2-1, with 9 nucleotides matching TRBD2. The junction had 15 bases not matched to a gene; V was cut back by 6 bases and J by 6 bases. In germline, CDR1 is SEHNR, CDR2 FQNEAQ (reference sequence). The CDR3 sequence is 17 residues long. The CDR3: CASSNTNGRTSVNEQFF. In DNA form, the CDR3 reads TGTGCCAGCAGTAACACCAACGGAAGGACTAGCGTCAATGAGCAGTTCTTC.

This clonotype was seen many times. The J gene is TRBJ2-1, the V gene TRBV5-1; TRBD2 is a possible D gene (6 bases). Trimming removed 1 base from V and 8 bases from J, with 13 bases in between. The CDR3 loop spans 14 amino acids. CDR1 is SGHRS and CDR2 is YFSETQ in the germline V gene. The chain's CDR3 is CASSLSGTWDEQFF. CDR3 DNA: TGCGCCAGCAGCTTGAGTGGGACTTGGGATGAGCAGTTCTTC.

The genes are TRBV5-6 and TRBJ1-2, with D possibly TRBD1 on 6 matching bases. Trimming took off 0 bases at V and 4 bases at J, with 16 bases between the two ends. From germline, CDR1 is SGHDT and CDR2 YYEEEE. This CDR3 is 16 amino acids long. DNA of the CDR3: TGTGCCAGCAGCTTGGGGCGCAGGGGCGCATTCTATGGCTACACCTTC. It is translated as CASSLGRRGAFYGYTF.

The gene calls are TRBV4-1 and TRBJ1-5, with 10 bases matching TRBD1. Germline V gives CDR1 MGHRA, CDR2 YSYEKL. Losses at the gene ends were 4 bases for V and 5 bases for J; bases not matched to a gene: 11. The CDR3 has 17 amino acids. The CDR3 region has the DNA TGCGCCAGCAGCCCGCGGGACAGGGGCCTAGGGCATCAGCCCCAGCATTTT. It specifies CASSPRDRGLGHQPQHF.

At least ten counts were recorded for this clonotype. The V call is TRBV5-1, the J call TRBJ2-7; no reliable D call. V lost 0 bases, J lost 0 bases, and 10 bases lay in between. Germline V lookup: CDR1 SGHRS, CDR2 YFSETQ. The CDR3 contains 15 residues. In nucleotides, the CDR3 is TGCGCCAGCAGCTTGGAGGGCACGACCTCCTACGAGCAGTACTTC. Its protein is CASSLEGTTSYEQYF.

In its sample, this clonotype was seen a few times. The chain couples TRBV3-1 to TRBJ1-3, with D unclear. CDR1 LGHDT and CDR2 YNNKEL come from the germline V gene (reference sequence). The CDR3 is 15 amino acids. Trimming left V 5 bases short and J 0 bases short, with 11 bases between. The DNA of the CDR3 is TGTGCCAGCAGCGTAACACATACCTCTGGAAACACCATATATTTT. It encodes CASSVTHTSGNTIYF.

About this clonotype itself: This could be a read error, since a much larger clone is one nucleotide away. The rearrangement uses TRBV7-2 and TRBJ2-1; weak D call: TRBD2 (5 bases). CDR1 and CDR2 (germline): SGHTA, FQGNSA. CDR3 length equals 16 residues. V gave up 0 bases and J gave up 9 bases, with 18 bases separating them. The CDR3 DNA follows: TGTGCCAGCAGCTTAGCGACGGGGTGGACCGTGGGTGAGCAGTTCTTC. It specifies CASSLATGWTVGEQFF.

This clonotype was seen ten or more times. J is TRBJ1-5 and V is TRBV15, with D unclear. CDR3 length: 15 residues. V was shortened by 0 bases and J by 0 bases, with 6 bases between the two germline ends. Germline V CDR1 and CDR2: LNHNV, YYDKDF (reference sequence). CDR3 bases: TGTGCCACCAGCAGAGAACAGAATAGCAATCAGCCCCAGCATTTT. This gives the protein CATSREQNSNQPQHF. Based on the CDR3 plus reference TRBV15 and TRBJ1-5, the full variable domain is DAMVIQNPRYQVTQFGKPVTLSCSQTLNHNVMYWYQQKSSQAPKLLFHYYDKDFNNEADTPDNFQSRRPNTSFCFLDIRSPGLGDTAMYLCATSREQNSNQPQHFGDGTRLSIL.

This clonotype appeared many times. The chain couples TRBV20-1 to TRBJ2-1; weak D call: TRBD2 (5 bases). The CDR3 totals 12 residues. Trimming removed 4 bases at V and 6 bases at J, with 10 bases between. Germline CDR1 reads DFQATT; CDR2 reads SNEGSKA (reference sequence). The CDR3 nucleotides are TGCAGTGCTACACTAGTCTTCAATGAGCAGTTCTTC. This encodes CSATLVFNEQFF.

This clonotype was picked up many times. J is TRBJ1-1 and V is TRBV20-1; D is uncertain. This CDR3 is built from 8 residues. Germline V CDR1 and CDR2: DFQATT, SNEGSKA (reference sequence). V lost 6 bases to trimming and J lost 9 bases, with 5 bases between them. CDR3 nucleotide sequence: TGCAGTGCGGATCAAGCTTTCTTT. This translates into CSADQAFF.

This clonotype occurred many times. The chain carries TRBV6-1 and TRBJ2-2; D is ambiguous. Germline CDR1 is MNHNS and CDR2 is SASEGT. V was clipped by 4 bases and J by 5 bases, with 14 bases between them. There are 15 residues in the CDR3. The CDR3 coding sequence is TGTGCCAGCAGTGCCCAAACTATGGGGACCGGGGAGCTGTTTTTT. It yields the protein CASSAQTMGTGELFF.

The sample holds many counts of this clonotype. The chain joins TRBV19 to TRBJ2-7; tentatively, D is TRBD1 or TRBD2 (6 bases each). V was pared by 9 bases and J by 0 bases, with 15 bases between. This CDR3 is 14 amino acids long. Per germline, CDR1 LNHDA and CDR2 SQIVND (reference sequence). As DNA, the CDR3 is TGTGCCAGCCGTGAAGGGGGGACCTCCTACGAGCAGTACTTC. Protein product: CASREGGTSYEQYF.

This clonotype appeared a few times. The chain has TRBV11-3 and TRBJ2-3, with D perhaps TRBD1 or TRBD2 (5 bases each). Trimming removed 5 bases at V and 5 bases at J, with 17 bases between. The germline V gene has CDR1 SGHNT and CDR2 YENEEA. The length of the CDR3 is 15 residues. The CDR3 protein is CASSPLGALQDTQYF. The CDR3 nucleotides are TGTGCCAGCAGCCCTCTCGGGGCTTTGCAAGATACGCAGTATTTT. Complete variable domain (other parts from reference TRBV11-3 and TRBJ2-3): EAGVVQSPRYKIIEKKQPVAFWCNPISGHNTLYWYLQNLGQGPELLIRYENEEAVDDSQLPKDRFSAERLKGVDSTLKIQPAELGDSAVYLCASSPLGALQDTQYFGPGTRLTVL.

This clonotype appeared many times. The chain recombines TRBV6-5 with TRBJ2-3, with D unclear. Germline CDR1 and CDR2: MNHEY and SVGAGI. The germline V and J ends were trimmed by 2 bases and 8 bases, with 14 bases remaining between them. The CDR3 runs to 14 residues. The DNA of the CDR3 is TGTGCCAGCAGTTACGGGAAGGGATGGGGTACGCAGTATTTT. It translates to CASSYGKGWGTQYF.

This clonotype was observed many times. The chain is built from TRBV27 and TRBJ2-7; the D gene is possibly TRBD2 (6 bases). The V gene lost 3 bases and the J gene lost 0 bases, with 24 bases spanning the gap. The CDR3 is 19 residues long. Germline values: CDR1 MNHEY, CDR2 SMNVEV (reference sequence). The CDR3 nucleotides read TGTGCCAGCAGTTTGGGGACGCGCCTCGGGACTTCTCGCTCCTACGAGCAGTACTTC. It translates to CASSLGTRLGTSRSYEQYF.

The V and J genes are TRBV12-3 or TRBV12-4 and TRBJ2-7; 7 bases fit TRBD1. V lost 3 bases and J lost 4; bases outside the gene matches: 3. The CDR3 has 13 amino acids. The CDR3, as DNA: TGTGCCAGCAGTTTGGGGACAGTGTACGAGCAGTACTTC. Amino acids: CASSLGTVYEQYF.

The sample holds many counts of this clonotype. V is TRBV24-1 and J is TRBJ2-1; TRBD2 matches at 8 bases. The junction had 12 bases not matched to a gene; V was cut back by 5 bases and J by 10 bases. Germline loops: CDR1 KGHDR, CDR2 SFDVKD. This CDR3 has 15 amino acids. Here the CDR3 DNA reads TGTGCCACCAGTGCCTGGGCTAGCGGGTGGGGGGAGCAGTTCTTC. Translation gives CATSAWASGWGEQFF.

This clonotype was seen at least ten times. This rearrangement joins TRBV9 to TRBJ2-1; D call uncertain. The CDR3 runs 14 residues. V was trimmed by 2 bases and J by 1 base, leaving 7 bases between them. Germline assignment: CDR1 SGDLS and CDR2 YYNGEE. CDR3 sequence reads: CASSVVGSYNEQFF. The CDR3 nucleotides are TGTGCCAGCAGCGTGGTAGGTTCCTACAATGAGCAGTTCTTC.

This clonotype has a count of ten or more. This rearrangement joins TRBV29-1 to TRBJ1-2; 10 bases match TRBD1. There are 17 residues in the CDR3. V gave up 0 bases and J gave up 1 base; unmatched junction bases: 8. In germline, CDR1 is SQVTM, CDR2 ANQGSEA. DNA for the CDR3: TGCAGCGTTGAAGATCGCACCGGACAGGGGGTTAACTATGGCTACACCTTC. As protein: CSVEDRTGQGVNYGYTF.

This clonotype was observed at least ten times. V gene TRBV6-2 or TRBV6-3 combines with J gene TRBJ2-3; D is undetermined. Germline CDR1 is MNHEY and CDR2 is SVGEGT. Trimming removed 2 bases from V and 4 bases from J, with 7 bases in between. The CDR3 runs to 13 residues. CDR3 in amino acids: CASSYLDADTQYF. The CDR3 region has the DNA TGTGCCAGCAGTTACCTCGACGCAGATACGCAGTATTTT.

This clonotype was counted ten times or more. The chain couples TRBV24-1 to TRBJ1-5; D gene ambiguous. This CDR3 is built from 16 residues. The germline V gene has CDR1 KGHDR and CDR2 SFDVKD. Trimming removed 2 bases from V and 1 base from J, with 11 bases in between. The CDR3 DNA is TGTGCCACCAGTGATTATTCAGGACCAAGCAATCAGCCCCAGCATTTT. This sequence encodes CATSDYSGPSNQPQHF.

The V call is TRBV11-2, the J call TRBJ2-3; D is perhaps TRBD2 (6 bases). Germline-derived CDR1 and CDR2 are SGHAT and FQNNGV. The CDR3 has 14 amino acids. V lost 3 bases and J 6 bases, leaving 13 bases between the germline ends. CDR3 in amino acids: CASSFGTPGDTQYF. The CDR3 region has the DNA TGTGCCAGCAGCTTCGGGACTCCAGGGGATACGCAGTATTTT.